This T cell receptor (beta chain) derives from a study of blood T cell repertoires in COVID-19 (dated by TCRdb to the early 2020s). At the level of the whole study: Samples from collaborators originated in the United States, Italy and Spain and spanned both the acute and convalescent phases of COVID-19. Nearly every sample came with metadata listing a de-identified subject ID, COVID-19 status, age in years and sex. Subjects who had been exposed to COVID-19, were actively infected with it, or had recovered from it provided the deeply sampled blood TCRbeta repertoires that made up the dataset. The repertoires were made available in a free public database intended to serve as a resource for research on the immune response to SARS-CoV-2. HLA class I and class II types, where available, came from metadata supplied by the sample provider rather than from assay-based typing. Samples were obtained from the ongoing ImmuneRACE study (first 160 participants) and from 1,254 subjects provided by 6 global collaborators. The material from the prospective study consisted of cDNA or gDNA derived from T cells, B-cell-depleted T cells, or PBMCs.

What the research found in general, with its limitations: Clinical and demographic metadata were provided uncurated, with the amount varying by source and participant.

Each collaborating institution followed its own protocols to collect whole blood in K2EDTA tubes. Collaborator samples were shipped for TCRbeta analysis as frozen whole blood, isolated PBMCs, or DNA extracted from either sample type. CDR3 length: 12 amino acids, cysteine to phenylalanine. Of the read, only the CDR3 DNA is kept; its 36 bases are in frame from base 1. CDR1 and CDR2 are read off the germline V gene as SGDLS and YYNGEE. Trimming at the junction amounts to 8 bases on V and 6 bases on J, and the germline ends lie 14 bases apart. TCRbeta CDR3 regions were amplified from genomic DNA by means of the immunoSEQ Assay, a bias-controlled multiplex PCR. The authors' analysis ran thus. The number of nucleated cells in each sample was estimated by amplification of reference gene primers within the assay. To quantify the absolute abundance of each unique TCRbeta CDR3 rearrangement, sequence reads were collapsed and filtered. Productive Simpson clonality was computed per sample as the square root of Simpson's diversity index over productive rearrangements. In its TCRdb copy, this immuneACCESS table keeps in-frame sequences only and misses some clones. Where compared with another copy, unresolved V genes explain less than half of these, and the others have no known cause. V and J calls and clone size are those listed in that table; D and trimming were worked out from the DNA. Counted in this sample were about 13,000 clones; around 87% of them appeared once. Together, the top ten hold about a fifth of the sample.

As regards this clone: Its antigen remains unidentified. No much larger clone is present one base from it, and per-base qualities are unavailable.

This receptor was identified in a human donor with active COVID-19. The donor label of this sample is uncertain. The chain is made from TRBV9 and TRBJ1-2, with the D gene not confidently named. Sequenced material: peripheral blood. The CDR3 in this case is CASTSDWDGYTF. The base sequence is TGTGCCAGTACAAGTGACTGGGATGGCTACACCTTC.